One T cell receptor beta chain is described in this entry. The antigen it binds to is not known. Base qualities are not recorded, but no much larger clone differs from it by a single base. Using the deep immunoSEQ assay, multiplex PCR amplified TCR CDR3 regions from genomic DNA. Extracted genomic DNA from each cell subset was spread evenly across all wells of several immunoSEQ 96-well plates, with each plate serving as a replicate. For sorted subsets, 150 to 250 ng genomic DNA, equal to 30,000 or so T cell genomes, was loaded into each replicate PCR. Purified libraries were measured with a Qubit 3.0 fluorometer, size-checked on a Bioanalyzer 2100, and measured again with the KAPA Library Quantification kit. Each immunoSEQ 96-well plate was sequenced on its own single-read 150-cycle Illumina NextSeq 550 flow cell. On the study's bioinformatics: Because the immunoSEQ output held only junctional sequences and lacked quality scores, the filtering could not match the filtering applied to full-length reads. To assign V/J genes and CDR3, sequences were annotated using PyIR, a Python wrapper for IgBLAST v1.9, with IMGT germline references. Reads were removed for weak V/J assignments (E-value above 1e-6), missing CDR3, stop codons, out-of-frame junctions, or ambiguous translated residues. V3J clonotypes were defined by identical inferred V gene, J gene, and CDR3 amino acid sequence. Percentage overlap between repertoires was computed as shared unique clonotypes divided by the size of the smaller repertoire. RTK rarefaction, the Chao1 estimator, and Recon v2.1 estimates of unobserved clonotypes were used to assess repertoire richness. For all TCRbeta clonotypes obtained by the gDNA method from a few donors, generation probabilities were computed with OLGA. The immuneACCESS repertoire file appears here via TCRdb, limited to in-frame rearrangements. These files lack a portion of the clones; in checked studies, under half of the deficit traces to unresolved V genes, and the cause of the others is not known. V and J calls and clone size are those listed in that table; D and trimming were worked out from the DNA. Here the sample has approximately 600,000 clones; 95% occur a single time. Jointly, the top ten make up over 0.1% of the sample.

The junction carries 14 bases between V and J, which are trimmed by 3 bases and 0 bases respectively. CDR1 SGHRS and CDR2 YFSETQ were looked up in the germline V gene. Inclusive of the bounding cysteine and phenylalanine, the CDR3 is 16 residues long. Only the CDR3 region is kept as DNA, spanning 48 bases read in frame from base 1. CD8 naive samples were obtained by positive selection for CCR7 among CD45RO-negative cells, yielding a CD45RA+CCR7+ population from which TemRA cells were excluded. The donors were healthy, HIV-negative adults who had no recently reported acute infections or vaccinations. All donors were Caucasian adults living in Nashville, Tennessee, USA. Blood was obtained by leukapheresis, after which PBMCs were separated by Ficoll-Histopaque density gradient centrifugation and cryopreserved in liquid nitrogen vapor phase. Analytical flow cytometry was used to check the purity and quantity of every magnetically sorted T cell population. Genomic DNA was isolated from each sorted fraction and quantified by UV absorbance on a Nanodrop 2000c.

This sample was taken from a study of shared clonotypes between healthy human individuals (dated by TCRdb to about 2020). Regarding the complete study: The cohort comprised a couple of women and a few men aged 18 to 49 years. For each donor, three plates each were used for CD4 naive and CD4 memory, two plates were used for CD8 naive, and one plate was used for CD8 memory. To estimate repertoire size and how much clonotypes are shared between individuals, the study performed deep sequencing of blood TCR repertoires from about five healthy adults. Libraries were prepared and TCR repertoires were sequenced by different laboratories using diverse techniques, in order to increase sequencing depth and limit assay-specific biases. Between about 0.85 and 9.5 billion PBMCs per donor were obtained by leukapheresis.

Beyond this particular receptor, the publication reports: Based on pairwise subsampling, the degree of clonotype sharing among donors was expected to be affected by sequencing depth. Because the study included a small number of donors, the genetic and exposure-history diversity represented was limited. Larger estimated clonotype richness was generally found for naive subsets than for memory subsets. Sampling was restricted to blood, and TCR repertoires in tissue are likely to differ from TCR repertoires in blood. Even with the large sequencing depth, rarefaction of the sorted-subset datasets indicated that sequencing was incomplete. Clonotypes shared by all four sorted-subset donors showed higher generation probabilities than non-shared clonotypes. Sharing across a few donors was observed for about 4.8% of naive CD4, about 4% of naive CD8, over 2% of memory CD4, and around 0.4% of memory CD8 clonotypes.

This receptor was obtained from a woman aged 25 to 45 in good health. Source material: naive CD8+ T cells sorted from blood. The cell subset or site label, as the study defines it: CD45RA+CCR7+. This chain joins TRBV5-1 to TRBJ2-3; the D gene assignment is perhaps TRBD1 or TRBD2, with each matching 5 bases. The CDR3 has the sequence CASSWDLDTSTDTQYF. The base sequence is TGCGCCAGCAGCTGGGACCTAGATACTAGCACAGATACGCAGTATTTT.